These 9 T cell receptor beta chains were sequenced from one sample in a study of cytomegalovirus exposure and HLA in healthy donors. Vbeta (60) and Jbeta (13) primers were used in the PCR. Profiled with immunoSEQ multiplex PCR; TCRdb holds only in-frame clones, not every one. The repertoire holds fewer than 140,000 clones, 70% to 80% seen once, with roughly 3% in the top ten. Sequencing was carried out using PBMCs. These receptors were collected from a female donor in good health and CMV-seronegative.

This chain uses TRBV6-1 with TRBJ2-1; 7 bases agree with TRBD1. Germline V gene data show CDR1 as MNHNS and CDR2 as SASEGT. V gave up 6 bases and J gave up 9 bases; unmatched junction bases: 14. CDR3 length: 15 residues. CDR3 sequence reads: CASSSRQGELGEQFF. DNA of the CDR3: TGTGCCAGCAGCTCGAGACAGGGCGAGCTCGGTGAGCAGTTCTTC.

V gene TRBV6-1 combines with J gene TRBJ2-7, with 8 positions matching TRBD1. V dropped 8 bases and J dropped 3; count of bases not matched to a gene: 6. Germline V CDR1 and CDR2: MNHNS, SASEGT. The CDR3 length is 13 residues. Here the CDR3 reads CASSDRAHYEQYF. The CDR3, as DNA: TGTGCCAGCTCGGACAGGGCCCACTACGAGCAGTACTTC.

This clone turned up a few times. The J gene is TRBJ2-3, the V gene TRBV15; 10 bases are shared with TRBD2. The CDR3 is made up of 17 amino acids. The germline V gene encodes CDR1 LNHNV and CDR2 YYDKDF (reference sequence). Trimming removed 9 bases from V and 4 bases from J; junction bases left unmatched: 16. The CDR3: CATSNRASGSVADTQYF. CDR3 sequence (DNA): TGTGCCACTTCCAACAGGGCTAGCGGGAGTGTAGCAGATACGCAGTATTTT.

The chain has TRBV6-1 and TRBJ1-1; no reliable D call. Looked up from germline, CDR1 is MNHNS and CDR2 is SASEGT. Trimming took off 6 bases at V and 6 bases at J, with 14 bases between the two ends. This CDR3 comprises 13 residues. CDR3 residues: CASRPTGSPEAFF. In DNA form, the CDR3 reads TGTGCCAGCAGGCCAACGGGGTCCCCTGAAGCTTTCTTT.

V is TRBV9 and J is TRBJ1-3; D might be TRBD1 (5 bases). Trimming took off 4 bases at V and 0 bases at J, with 11 bases between the two ends. CDR3 size: 15 residues. Germline CDR1 reads SGDLS; CDR2 reads YYNGEE. CDR3: CASSPSTVSGNTIYF. DNA for the CDR3: TGTGCCAGCAGCCCCTCGACAGTCTCTGGAAACACCATATATTTT.

There are a few counts of this clone. V and J are TRBV10-1 and TRBJ2-3; 7 nucleotides align to TRBD2. V was pared by 10 bases and J by 2 bases, with 15 bases of the junction left unmatched. The V gene's germline CDR1 is WNHNN and CDR2 SYGVQD (reference sequence). The CDR3 sequence is 16 residues long. For the CDR3, the DNA is TGCGCCACACCCTACATCCTAGCGGATATCACAGATACGCAGTATTTT. This translates into CATPYILADITDTQYF.

The rearrangement links TRBV11-3 to TRBJ1-3; D uncertain. V lost 3 bases and J lost 3, with 3 bases in between. Germline V CDR1 and CDR2: SGHNT, YENEEA. This CDR3 is 12 amino acids long. The CDR3 DNA reads as TGTGCCAGCAGCTTCAATGGAAACACCATATATTTT. Translation: CASSFNGNTIYF.

The rearrangement uses TRBV5-8 and TRBJ2-7, with 7 bases matching TRBD1. CDR1 is SGHTS and CDR2 is YDEGEE in the germline V gene. The V and J ends lost 4 bases and 2 bases, in that order; junction bases with no gene match: 6. The length of the CDR3 is 14 residues. CDR3 protein: CASSVRQGPYEQYF. CDR3 DNA: TGTGCCAGCAGCGTCAGACAGGGCCCCTACGAGCAGTACTTC.

V is TRBV5-1 and J is TRBJ2-3; 9 bases line up with TRBD1. CDR3 length: 13 residues. With V trimmed by 8 bases and J by 6 bases, 7 bases remained unmatched. Looked up from germline, CDR1 is SGHRS and CDR2 is YFSETQ. CDR3 sequence (DNA): TGCGCCAGTAAAACAGGGGGCTCGGATACGCAGTATTTT. This codes for CASKTGGSDTQYF. Full variable domain (rest looked up from reference TRBV5-1 and TRBJ2-3): KAGVTQTPRYLIKTRGQQVTLSCSPISGHRSVSWYQQTPGQGLQFLFEYFSETQRNKGNFPGRFSGRQFSNSRSEMNVSTLELGDSALYLCASKTGGSDTQYFGPGTRLTVL.